The 29 T cell receptor beta chains presented below share a single source sample, sequenced in a study of T cells in Graves' hyperthyroidism and ophthalmopathy. TCR beta CDR3 sequences were amplified from RNA transcripts. Researchers ran a first-round RT-PCR on the TCR CDR3 using the HTBI primer set. Via MiXCR, TCRdb re-called the multiplex PCR reads, giving one row per CDR3 protein. The data hold approximately 720,000 distinct CDR3 sequences, with around 19% observed a single time. Sequences were obtained from blood. The receptors here all came from a woman between 50 and 59 years old with Graves' hyperthyroidism that later progressed to Graves' ophthalmopathy.

This clonotype was seen ten or more times. This chain uses TRBV3-1 with TRBJ1-2; D gene uncertain. The ends were cut back, 1 base at V and 8 bases at J, with 8 bases in the middle. CDR1 and CDR2 (germline): LGHDT, YNNKEL (reference sequence). This CDR3 comprises 12 residues. The CDR3 DNA reads as TGTGCCAGCAGCCAAGTGGACTCGGGCTACACCTTC. Translated, it gives CASSQVDSGYTF.

CDR3 DNA: TGTGCCAGTAGTCTCGACAGGAGCTCCTATAATTCACCCCTCCACTTT. It is translated as CASSLDRSSYNSPLHF. This chain joins TRBV19 and TRBJ1-6, with D tentatively TRBD1 (6 bases). The CDR3 sequence is 16 residues long. The V gene's germline CDR1 is LNHDA and CDR2 SQIVND (reference sequence). Trimming removed 5 bases from V and 0 bases from J, with 11 bases in between.

The chain couples TRBV20-1 to TRBJ2-2; possibly TRBD1 or TRBD2 for D (5 bases each). V lost 3 bases, J lost 5 bases, and 16 bases lay in between. Germline CDR1 is DFQATT and CDR2 is SNEGSKA (reference sequence). The CDR3 is 15 amino acids. CDR3 in amino acids: CSASDILGVTGELFF. The CDR3 DNA reads as TGCAGTGCTAGCGATATTTTGGGGGTTACCGGGGAGCTGTTTTTT.

The sample holds many counts of this clonotype. This rearrangement joins TRBV4-1 to TRBJ1-5; 7 bases are a match to TRBD1. There are 14 residues in the CDR3. Germline V lookup: CDR1 MGHRA, CDR2 YSYEKL. J gave up 6 bases and V 4 bases, and 6 bases lay outside the gene matches. CDR3 nucleotide sequence: TGCGCCAGCAGCCGAGCTACAGGGGTTCAGCCCCAGCATTTT. Translating it yields CASSRATGVQPQHF.

This clonotype was seen a few times. The chain carries TRBV5-5 and TRBJ1-1, with 8 bases identical to TRBD1. The length of the CDR3 is 13 residues. V lost 1 base, J lost 7 bases, and 3 bases stayed unmatched. The germline gives CDR1 SGHKS, CDR2 YYEKEE (reference sequence). CDR3: CASSLPGGFEAFF. The CDR3 nucleotides read TGTGCCAGCAGCTTGCCAGGGGGCTTTGAAGCTTTCTTT.

The chain recombines TRBV5-5 with TRBJ1-4; D is unresolved. The CDR3 consists of 15 residues. Germline CDR1 is SGHKS and CDR2 is YYEKEE (reference sequence). Trimming took 1 base from V and 0 from J, leaving 7 bases between them. In DNA form, the CDR3 reads TGTGCCAGCAGCTTGTTGCATCCAACTAATGAAAAACTGTTTTTT. Translation: CASSLLHPTNEKLFF.

The CDR3 DNA is TGCAGTGCAGAAGGACAGGTAGTTCCCTATGGCTACACCTTC. As protein: CSAEGQVVPYGYTF. V and J are TRBV20-1 and TRBJ1-2; 7 bases are shared with TRBD1. This CDR3 has 14 amino acids. Germline loops: CDR1 DFQATT, CDR2 SNEGSKA (reference sequence). V trimming: 6 bases; J trimming: 4 bases; junction bases outside the gene matches: 11.

The rearrangement joins TRBV6-1 to TRBJ1-1, with 7 bases aligning to TRBD1. V shed 6 bases and J 3 bases; nucleotides not matched to a gene: 10. The CDR3 contains 15 residues. The germline CDR1 and CDR2 sequences are MNHNS and SASEGT. CDR3 nucleotides: TGTGCCAGCAGCCACGACCGTGACAGGGACACTGAAGCTTTCTTT. It encodes CASSHDRDRDTEAFF.

This clonotype has a count of ten or more. V and J are TRBV7-8 and TRBJ2-2, with 8 bases fitting TRBD1. CDR3 length equals 17 residues. J lost 4 bases, V lost 5 bases, and 12 bases had no gene match. Germline CDR1 SGHVS, CDR2 FQNEAQ. CDR3 sequence reads: CASSPSRAGGFTGELFF. The DNA of the CDR3 is TGTGCCAGCAGCCCCTCGCGGGCAGGGGGCTTCACCGGGGAGCTGTTTTTT.

This clonotype was seen a few times. The V and J genes are TRBV12-5 and TRBJ1-4, with a possible D match to TRBD1 (5 bases). The CDR3 is made up of 14 amino acids. In germline, CDR1 is LGHNT, CDR2 FRNRAP. The ends were cut back, 4 bases at V and 4 bases at J, with 10 bases in the middle. The CDR3 here is CASGSHRSNEKLFF. CDR3 bases: TGTGCTAGTGGTTCCCACAGGAGTAATGAAAAACTGTTTTTT.

This clonotype occurred many times. This sequence joins TRBV2 and TRBJ2-5; the D gene is possibly TRBD1 (5 bases). The length of the CDR3 is 13 residues. The V end was cut by 7 bases, the J end by 4 bases, with 13 bases between. CDR1 is SNHLY, CDR2 FYNNEI, per germline. The CDR3 reads CASNGHFAETQYF. CDR3 coding DNA: TGTGCCAGCAATGGACACTTTGCAGAGACCCAGTACTTC.

V and J are TRBV5-1 and TRBJ2-1, with D possibly TRBD2 on 7 matching bases. The germline V and J ends were trimmed by 4 bases and 1 base, with 15 bases remaining between them. The CDR3 spans 16 residues. CDR1 SGHRS and CDR2 YFSETQ come from the germline V gene. CDR3 protein: CASSGGGDTSYNEQFF. CDR3 bases: TGCGCCAGCAGCGGGGGGGGGGACACGTCCTACAATGAGCAGTTCTTC.

This clonotype was observed at least ten times. The rearrangement links TRBV6-1 to TRBJ2-1; maybe TRBD2 (6 bases). CDR1 MNHNS and CDR2 SASEGT come from the germline V gene. This CDR3 contains 15 residues. With 2 bases removed from V and 6 bases from J, the gap between germline ends came to 14 bases. CDR3 in amino acids: CASSEWGGDSNEQFF. The CDR3 DNA follows: TGTGCCAGCAGTGAATGGGGCGGGGATTCCAATGAGCAGTTCTTC.

This clonotype has a count of ten or more. The V and J genes are TRBV5-1 and TRBJ2-7; no firm D call. V dropped 0 bases and J dropped 2 bases, with 12 bases sitting between them. The CDR3 runs 15 residues. Germline CDR1 is SGHRS and CDR2 is YFSETQ. Here the CDR3 DNA reads TGCGCCAGCAGCTTGGCCGGTCGCCACACCTACGAGCAGTACTTC. Encoded protein: CASSLAGRHTYEQYF.

This chain connects TRBV7-2 to TRBJ2-7, with 9 nucleotides matching TRBD2. Per the germline V gene, CDR1 is SGHTA and CDR2 is FQGNSA. The CDR3 sequence is 14 residues long. V lost 5 bases, J lost 5 bases, and 7 bases stayed unmatched. The CDR3 DNA sequence: TGTGCCAGCAGCAGCAGCGGGGGGAGGGACGAGCAGTACTTC. This translates into CASSSSGGRDEQYF.

The chain joins TRBV7-9 to TRBJ2-7, with D unclear. This CDR3 contains 11 residues. The germline V gene has CDR1 SEHNR and CDR2 FQNEAQ (reference sequence). V dropped 5 bases and J dropped 9 bases, with 11 bases sitting between them. CDR3: CASSTKNGQYF. The CDR3 bases are TGTGCCAGCAGCACGAAGAACGGGCAGTACTTC. Based on the CDR3 plus reference TRBV7-9 and TRBJ2-7, the full variable domain is DTGVSQNPRHKITKRGQNVTFRCDPISEHNRLYWYRQTLGQGPEFLTYFQNEAQLEKSRLLSDRFSAERPKGSFSTLEIQRTEQGDSAMYLCASSTKNGQYFGPGTRLTVT.

The genes are TRBV20-1 and TRBJ1-1, with D unclear. The CDR3 runs to 14 residues. CDR1 is DFQATT and CDR2 is SNEGSKA in the germline V gene (reference sequence). Deletions cut 0 bases from V and 4 bases from J, with 12 bases between. The CDR3 region has the DNA TGCAGTGCTAGAGATATGTCCAACCCCACTGAAGCTTTCTTT. Its translation: CSARDMSNPTEAFF.

This rearrangement joins TRBV15 to TRBJ1-1, with 8 nucleotides matching TRBD1. J gave up 4 bases and V 5 bases, and 3 bases lay outside the gene matches. The CDR3 contains 13 residues. The germline gives CDR1 LNHNV, CDR2 YYDKDF (reference sequence). The CDR3 bases are TGTGCCACCAGCCTTACAGGGGGCACTGAAGCTTTCTTT. This gives the protein CATSLTGGTEAFF.

The rearrangement uses TRBV5-4 and TRBJ2-7; perhaps TRBD1 as D (5 bases). This CDR3 is 15 amino acids long. The germline CDR1 and CDR2 sequences are SGHNT and YYREEE (reference sequence). V lost 4 bases and J 5 bases, leaving 19 bases between the germline ends. The CDR3 DNA sequence: TGTGCCAGCAGCCAAGAATCAGGGTCCCATGACGAGCAGTACTTC. Its protein product is CASSQESGSHDEQYF.

The gene calls are TRBV27 and TRBJ1-1; D is possibly TRBD1 (5 bases). Between the trimmed V and J ends, which lost 3 bases and 1 base, there was a span of 15 bases. Germline V gene sequence: CDR1 MNHEY, CDR2 SMNVEV (reference sequence). The CDR3 runs to 16 residues. The CDR3, as DNA: TGTGCCAGCAGTTTTCTCAGGGAATCGGGGAACACTGAAGCTTTCTTT. Amino acids: CASSFLRESGNTEAFF.

This clonotype came up a few times. The V call is TRBV29-1, the J call TRBJ2-1; 10 positions match TRBD2. The germline V gene has CDR1 SQVTM and CDR2 ANQGSEA. This CDR3 has 15 residues. Unmatched junction bases numbered 6, after V lost 5 bases and J lost 2 bases. Here the CDR3 reads CSVFTSGETYNEQFF. In nucleotides, the CDR3 is TGCAGCGTTTTCACTAGCGGGGAAACCTACAATGAGCAGTTCTTC.

This clonotype was seen repeatedly, ten times or more. This chain connects TRBV3-1 to TRBJ2-3; D remains ambiguous. Trimming shortened V by 0 bases and J by 3 bases, and 13 bases separated the two germline ends. Per germline, CDR1 LGHDT and CDR2 YNNKEL (reference sequence). The CDR3 sequence is 16 residues long. CDR3: CASSQDWDWQTDTQYF. CDR3 in DNA: TGTGCCAGCAGCCAAGACTGGGATTGGCAGACAGATACGCAGTATTTT.

This chain connects TRBV6-1 to TRBJ1-4, with D maybe TRBD1 (5 bases). Germline CDR1 is MNHNS and CDR2 is SASEGT. Between the trimmed V and J ends, which lost 6 bases and 5 bases, there was a span of 19 bases. CDR3 length: 16 residues. The CDR3 loop reads CASSRLGEGTNEKLFF. The DNA of the CDR3 is TGTGCCAGCAGCCGGCTTGGAGAGGGGACCAATGAAAAACTGTTTTTT.

The table lists this clonotype with a few counts. The chain links TRBV10-2 to TRBJ2-7; 12 bases fit TRBD1. Germline assignment: CDR1 WSHSY and CDR2 SAAADI. The V and J ends lost 4 bases and 5 bases, in that order; junction bases with no gene match: 6. CDR3 length: 15 amino acids. Here the CDR3 reads CASSATGTGGDEQYF. The CDR3 coding sequence is TGCGCCAGCAGTGCTACCGGGACAGGGGGCGACGAGCAGTACTTC.

The chain uses TRBV2 and TRBJ2-2; 11 bases map to TRBD1. CDR3 size: 14 residues. CDR1 is SNHLY, CDR2 FYNNEI, per germline. Germline trimming cut 8 bases from V and 4 bases from J; bases unmatched to any gene: 3. CDR3 DNA: TGTGCCAGCGCGGGGACAGGGGGCACCGGGGAGCTGTTTTTT. Amino acid sequence: CASAGTGGTGELFF.

This chain links TRBV4-2 with TRBJ1-2, with D perhaps TRBD1 (5 bases). This CDR3 has 15 residues. Trimming took 4 bases from V and 8 from J, leaving 20 bases between them. Germline CDR1 reads LGHNA; CDR2 reads YNFKEQ. DNA of the CDR3: TGTGCCAGCAGCCCACGACGTTCTTCCTGGGACGGCTACACCTTC. Translation: CASSPRRSSWDGYTF.

This clonotype was recorded a few times. V gene TRBV6-2 or TRBV6-3 combines with J gene TRBJ1-5; D possibly corresponds to TRBD1 (5 bases). V was clipped by 2 bases and J by 5 bases, with 22 bases between them. The CDR3 sequence is 18 residues long. The germline V gene has CDR1 MNHEY and CDR2 SVGEGT. This CDR3 is CASSYKDNGIDRDQPQHF. In DNA form, the CDR3 reads TGTGCCAGCAGTTACAAGGACAACGGGATAGATAGAGATCAGCCCCAGCATTTT.

Remarks on this clonotype: A read error may explain this, as a much larger clone is one base away. The chain employs TRBV27 and TRBJ2-1; 7 bases agree with TRBD1. The CDR3 covers 16 residues. The V gene's germline CDR1 is MNHEY and CDR2 SMNVEV (reference sequence). CDR3: CASSLQDRITYNEQSF. CDR3 nucleotides: TGTGCCAGCAGTTTACAGGACAGGATAACCTACAATGAGCAGTCCTTC.

Only a few counts were recorded for this clonotype. The rearrangement uses TRBV12-3 or TRBV12-4 and TRBJ1-4; D might be TRBD1 (6 bases). V gave up 5 bases and J gave up 4 bases, with 23 bases separating them. The CDR3 has 18 residues. CDR3 protein: CASSRTRQAPRYNEKLFF. The CDR3 region has the DNA TGTGCCAGCAGTCGTACCAGACAGGCCCCCCGGTATAATGAAAAACTGTTTTTT.